These 19 T cell receptor beta chains came from one sample sequenced in a study of cytomegalovirus exposure and HLA in healthy donors. The PCR was carried out with 60 Vbeta primers and 13 Jbeta primers. The repertoire was sequenced with immunoSEQ multiplex PCR; TCRdb's copy has only in-frame clones and lacks some. The repertoire consists of 200,000 or so clones, with about 83% occurring once and the leading ten covering about 16%. Sequenced sample: PBMCs. Receptor source: a man between 35 and 55 years old in good health and CMV-seronegative.

The chain joins TRBV2 to TRBJ1-5; the D gene is possibly TRBD1 (5 bases). The CDR3 contains 14 residues. V gave up 2 bases and J gave up 9 bases, with 14 bases separating them. CDR1 and CDR2 from the germline V gene are SNHLY and FYNNEI. The CDR3 is CASSEREGPRPQHF. The CDR3 DNA is TGTGCCAGCAGTGAAAGGGAGGGGCCGCGGCCCCAGCATTTT.

This clone has a handful of counts. CDR3 DNA sequence: TGTGCCTGGACCCCAGCGAACACCGGGGAGCTGTTTTTT. Residues: CAWTPANTGELFF. This chain joins TRBV30 and TRBJ2-2, with D unresolved. In germline, CDR1 is GTSNPN, CDR2 SVGIG (reference sequence). The length of the CDR3 is 13 residues. V dropped 4 bases and J dropped 0 bases, with 6 bases sitting between them.

The chain employs TRBV5-4 and TRBJ2-7; 12 positions agree with TRBD1. Unmatched junction bases numbered 10, after V lost 4 bases and J lost 5 bases. Germline V lookup: CDR1 SGHNT, CDR2 YYREEE (reference sequence). CDR3 length: 16 residues. The DNA of the CDR3 is TGTGCCAGCAGCCAAGATACCGGGACAGGGGGCCACGAGCAGTACTTC. Amino acid sequence: CASSQDTGTGGHEQYF.

The rearrangement links TRBV5-4 to TRBJ2-3; D is unclear. Trimming left V 2 bases short and J 2 bases short, with 3 bases between. In germline, CDR1 is SGHNT, CDR2 YYREEE (reference sequence). The CDR3 spans 12 residues. The CDR3 DNA reads TGTGCCAGCAGCTTTTACACAGATACGCAGTATTTT. Translating it yields CASSFYTDTQYF.

The V and J genes are TRBV7-9 and TRBJ1-4; 7 nucleotides align to TRBD1. This CDR3 spans 15 amino acids. Trimming cost V 1 base and J 8 bases; bases outside gene matches: 7. Per the germline V gene, CDR1 is SEHNR and CDR2 is FQNEAQ (reference sequence). The CDR3 region is CASSLEGGKGEKLFF. CDR3 bases: TGTGCCAGCAGCTTAGAAGGGGGCAAAGGGGAAAAACTGTTTTTT.

This chain uses TRBV28 with TRBJ1-4, with 8 bases fitting TRBD1. The length of the CDR3 is 13 residues. Germline values: CDR1 MDHEN, CDR2 SYDVKM. With V trimmed by 6 bases and J by 11 bases, 8 bases remained unmatched. CDR3 sequence: CASRLDRGIKLFF. The CDR3 DNA follows: TGTGCCAGCAGACTCGACAGGGGAATTAAACTGTTTTTT.

The rearrangement links TRBV7-3 to TRBJ2-3, with 7 bases lining up with TRBD1. CDR1 SGHTA and CDR2 FQGTGA come from the germline V gene. The V and J ends lost 5 bases and 3 bases, in that order; junction bases with no gene match: 11. The CDR3 has 16 amino acids. The CDR3 sequence is CASSLGQQGTTDTQYF. As DNA, the CDR3 is TGTGCCAGCAGCCTCGGCCAACAGGGGACGACAGATACGCAGTATTTT.

The chain carries TRBV18 and TRBJ1-6, with D hard to call. This CDR3 is 14 amino acids long. CDR1 and CDR2 from the germline V gene are KGHSH and LQKENI. The V and J ends lost 0 bases and 8 bases respectively, with 8 bases between them. In DNA, the CDR3 is TGTGCCAGCTCACCACCGTTGGCCGATTCACCCCTCCACTTT. This gives the protein CASSPPLADSPLHF.

The chain has TRBV20-1 and TRBJ2-7; D not resolved. Trimming removed 3 bases from V and 1 base from J, with 4 bases in between. The CDR3 spans 11 residues. Germline CDR1 DFQATT, CDR2 SNEGSKA (reference sequence). The CDR3, as DNA: TGCAGTGCTAGTTATTCCTACGAGCAGTACTTC. It specifies CSASYSYEQYF.

The J gene is TRBJ2-7, the V gene TRBV6-5; 11 bases fit TRBD1. This CDR3 has 14 amino acids. V gave up 2 bases and J gave up 3 bases; unmatched junction bases: 0. CDR1 is MNHEY, CDR2 SVGAGI, per germline. As DNA, the CDR3 is TGTGCCAGCAGTTACGGGACAGGGGGCTACGAGCAGTACTTC. Its protein product is CASSYGTGGYEQYF.

Regarding this clone: Its ends do not fully match the called genes, so a read error is possible. This chain connects TRBV7-2 to TRBJ2-1; 7 bases agree with TRBD1. The CDR3 covers 13 residues. Germline CDR1 reads SGHTA; CDR2 reads FQGNSA. CDR3 in DNA: TGTGCCAGCAGCTTAGCAGGACAGGCTTCCCATCTCTTC. It encodes CASSLAGQASHLF.

J is TRBJ2-1 and V is TRBV7-2; 15 nucleotides match TRBD2. The trim removed 5 bases at V and 6 bases at J, leaving 2 bases unmatched. This CDR3 spans 15 amino acids. Per germline, CDR1 SGHTA and CDR2 FQGNSA. CDR3 sequence (DNA): TGTGCCAGCAGCCTGGGACTAGCGGGGGGCAATGAGCAGTTCTTC. Its translation: CASSLGLAGGNEQFF.

This clone turned up a few times. The chain combines TRBV5-6 with TRBJ1-1; TRBD1 aligns across 7 bases. The germline gives CDR1 SGHDT, CDR2 YYEEEE. J was trimmed by 9 bases and V by 5 bases; bases with no gene match: 10. The CDR3 length is 13 residues. The CDR3 region has the DNA TGTGCCAGCAGTTCAGGGCCGACAGGGAAAGCTTTCTTT. It specifies CASSSGPTGKAFF.

The chain employs TRBV30 and TRBJ1-4, with 8 bases aligning to TRBD1. Germline values: CDR1 GTSNPN, CDR2 SVGIG (reference sequence). The CDR3 extends over 15 amino acids. V lost 0 bases, J lost 8 bases, and 8 bases stayed unmatched. CDR3 region: CAWSVRYRGGEKLFF. The CDR3 bases are TGTGCCTGGAGTGTACGGTACAGGGGGGGAGAAAAACTGTTTTTT.

V is TRBV6-5 and J is TRBJ2-1; 7 bases are a match to TRBD1. The germline gives CDR1 MNHEY, CDR2 SVGAGI. J gave up 15 bases and V 3 bases, and 8 bases lay outside the gene matches. The CDR3 runs to 12 residues. The CDR3 spells CASSYDRAPRFF. The CDR3 DNA sequence: TGTGCCAGCAGTTATGACAGGGCTCCACGGTTCTTC.

This chain connects TRBV30 to TRBJ1-3; D may be TRBD1 (6 bases). V dropped 5 bases and J dropped 2 bases, with 13 bases sitting between them. This CDR3 comprises 14 residues. The V gene's germline CDR1 is GTSNPN and CDR2 SVGIG (reference sequence). The CDR3 sequence: CAWSLAGAGNTIYF. The CDR3 DNA sequence: TGTGCCTGGTCCCTGGCAGGGGCTGGAAACACCATATATTTT.

J is TRBJ2-5 and V is TRBV7-9; 9 nucleotides match TRBD2. The germline CDR1 and CDR2 sequences are SEHNR and FQNEAQ (reference sequence). J lost 4 bases, V lost 5 bases, and 8 bases had no gene match. This CDR3 is built from 15 residues. CDR3 bases: TGTGCCAGCAGCGACCAGACTAGCGGCCTAGAGACCCAGTACTTC. It is translated as CASSDQTSGLETQYF. The full variable domain, rest sourced from reference TRBV7-9 and TRBJ2-5, is DTGVSQNPRHKITKRGQNVTFRCDPISEHNRLYWYRQTLGQGPEFLTYFQNEAQLEKSRLLSDRFSAERPKGSFSTLEIQRTEQGDSAMYLCASSDQTSGLETQYFGPGTRLLVL.

The genes are TRBV5-4 and TRBJ1-2; no definite D call. The CDR3 length is 13 residues. The germline V and J ends were trimmed by 0 bases and 8 bases, with 11 bases remaining between them. CDR1 and CDR2 from the germline V gene are SGHNT and YYREEE (reference sequence). CDR3 protein: CASSLGGGGGYTF. CDR3 bases: TGTGCCAGCAGCTTGGGTGGCGGAGGGGGCTACACCTTC. The full variable domain, completed using reference TRBV5-4 and TRBJ1-2, is ETGVTQSPTHLIKTRGQQVTLRCSSQSGHNTVSWYQQALGQGPQFIFQYYREEENGRGNFPPRFSGLQFPNYSSELNVNALELDDSALYLCASSLGGGGGYTFGSGTRLTVV.

The V gene is TRBV4-1, the J gene TRBJ1-2; 8 bases are a match to TRBD1. Germline assignment: CDR1 MGHRA and CDR2 YSYEKL. Trimming took 3 bases from V and 6 from J; bases not matched to a gene: 6. This CDR3 has 14 residues. The CDR3 coding sequence is TGCGCCAGCAGCCAGGAGACAGGGGCGGATGGCTACACCTTC. Its protein product is CASSQETGADGYTF.